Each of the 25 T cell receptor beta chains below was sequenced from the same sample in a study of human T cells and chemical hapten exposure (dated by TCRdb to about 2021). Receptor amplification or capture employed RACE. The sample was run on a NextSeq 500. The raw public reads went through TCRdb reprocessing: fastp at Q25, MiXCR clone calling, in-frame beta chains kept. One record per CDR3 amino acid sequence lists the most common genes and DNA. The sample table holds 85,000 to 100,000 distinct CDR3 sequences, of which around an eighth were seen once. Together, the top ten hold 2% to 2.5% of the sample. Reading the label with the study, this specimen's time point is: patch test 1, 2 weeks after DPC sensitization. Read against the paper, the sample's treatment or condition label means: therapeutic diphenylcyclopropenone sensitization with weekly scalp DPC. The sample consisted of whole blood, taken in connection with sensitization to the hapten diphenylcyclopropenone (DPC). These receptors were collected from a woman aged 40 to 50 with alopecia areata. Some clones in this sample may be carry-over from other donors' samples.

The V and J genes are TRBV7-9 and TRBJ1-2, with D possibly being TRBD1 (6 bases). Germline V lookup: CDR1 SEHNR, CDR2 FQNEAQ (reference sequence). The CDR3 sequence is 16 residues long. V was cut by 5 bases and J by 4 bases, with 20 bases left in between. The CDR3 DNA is TGTGCCAGCAGCCTTCGGGGCGGCAGGGGCGCCTATGGCTACACCTTC. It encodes CASSLRGGRGAYGYTF.

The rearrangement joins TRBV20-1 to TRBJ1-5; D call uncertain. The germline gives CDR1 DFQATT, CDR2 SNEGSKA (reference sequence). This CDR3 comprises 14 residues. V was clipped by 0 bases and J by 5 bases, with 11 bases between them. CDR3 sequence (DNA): TGCAGTGCTAGAGAGGTCAGGCTTGATCAGCCCCAGCATTTT. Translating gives CSAREVRLDQPQHF.

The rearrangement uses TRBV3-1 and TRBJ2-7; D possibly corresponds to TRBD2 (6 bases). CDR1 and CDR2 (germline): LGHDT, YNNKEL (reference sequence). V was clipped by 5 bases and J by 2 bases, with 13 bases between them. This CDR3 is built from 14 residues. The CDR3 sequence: CASSGGARTYEQYF. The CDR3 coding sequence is TGTGCCAGCAGCGGCGGGGCCCGGACCTACGAGCAGTACTTC.

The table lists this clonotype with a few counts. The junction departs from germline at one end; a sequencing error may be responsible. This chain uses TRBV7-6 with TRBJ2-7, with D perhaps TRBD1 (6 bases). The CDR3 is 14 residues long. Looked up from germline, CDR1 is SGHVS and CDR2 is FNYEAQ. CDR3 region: CASSFWQGSDEQHF. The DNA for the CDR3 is TGTGCCAGCAGCTTTTGGCAGGGGAGCGACGAGCAGCACTTC.

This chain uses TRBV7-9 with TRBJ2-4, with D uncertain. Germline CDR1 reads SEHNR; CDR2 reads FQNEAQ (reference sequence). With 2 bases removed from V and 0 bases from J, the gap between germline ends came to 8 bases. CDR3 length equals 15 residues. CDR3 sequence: CASSLTELAKNIQYF. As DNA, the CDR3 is TGTGCCAGCAGCTTAACAGAGCTAGCCAAAAACATTCAGTACTTC.

CDR3 sequence reads: CASSQVLGQGFYNEQFF. CDR3 in DNA: TGCGCCAGCAGCCAAGTTCTCGGACAGGGATTCTACAATGAGCAGTTCTTC. V gene TRBV4-1 combines with J gene TRBJ2-1; 8 nucleotides align to TRBD1. Germline-derived CDR1 and CDR2 are MGHRA and YSYEKL. With V trimmed by 1 base and J by 3 bases, 8 bases remained unmatched. The CDR3 runs 17 residues.

The DNA of the CDR3 is TGTGCCACCAGTGATTTGGCTACTCCGGGACAGGGCACAGATACGCAGTATTTT. Its protein product is CATSDLATPGQGTDTQYF. The rearrangement joins TRBV24-1 to TRBJ2-3; 8 bases fit TRBD1. V gave up 0 bases and J gave up 1 base; unmatched junction bases: 8. The germline V gene encodes CDR1 KGHDR and CDR2 SFDVKD. This CDR3 has 18 residues.

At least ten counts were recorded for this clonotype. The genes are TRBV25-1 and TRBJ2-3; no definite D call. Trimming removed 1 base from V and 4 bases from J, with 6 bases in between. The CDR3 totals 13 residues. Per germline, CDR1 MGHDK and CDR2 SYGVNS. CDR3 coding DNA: TGTGCCAGCAGTGAATGGGGTTCAGATACGCAGTATTTT. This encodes CASSEWGSDTQYF.

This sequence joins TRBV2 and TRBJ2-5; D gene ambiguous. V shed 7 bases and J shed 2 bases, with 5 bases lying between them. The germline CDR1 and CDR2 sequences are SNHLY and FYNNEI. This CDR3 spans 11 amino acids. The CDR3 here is CASTQQETQYF. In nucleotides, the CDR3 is TGTGCCAGCACCCAGCAAGAGACCCAGTACTTC.

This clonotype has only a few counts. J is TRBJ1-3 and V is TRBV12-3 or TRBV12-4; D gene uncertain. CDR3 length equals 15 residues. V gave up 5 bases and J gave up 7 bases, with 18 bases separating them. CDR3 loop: CASSLNSGPGNTIYF. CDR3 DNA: TGTGCCAGCAGTCTAAATAGTGGACCGGGGAACACCATATATTTT.

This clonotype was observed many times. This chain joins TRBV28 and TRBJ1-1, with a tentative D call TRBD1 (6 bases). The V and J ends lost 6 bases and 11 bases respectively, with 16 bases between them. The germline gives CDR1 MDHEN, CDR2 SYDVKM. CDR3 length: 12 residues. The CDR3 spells CASSHPGVGAFF. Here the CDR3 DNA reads TGTGCCAGCAGCCACCCAGGGGTTGGGGCTTTCTTT. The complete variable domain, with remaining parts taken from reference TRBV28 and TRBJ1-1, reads DVKVTQSSRYLVKRTGEKVFLECVQDMDHENMFWYRQDPGLGLRLIYFSYDVKMKEKGDIPEGYSVSREKKERFSLILESASTNQTSMYLCASSHPGVGAFFGQGTRLTVV.

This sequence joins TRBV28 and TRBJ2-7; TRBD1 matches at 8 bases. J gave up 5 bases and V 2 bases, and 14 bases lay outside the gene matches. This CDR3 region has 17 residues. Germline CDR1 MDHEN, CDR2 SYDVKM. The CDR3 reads CASSLPFRSGGRNEQYF. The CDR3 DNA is TGTGCCAGCAGTTTACCGTTTAGGTCAGGGGGCAGGAACGAGCAGTACTTC.

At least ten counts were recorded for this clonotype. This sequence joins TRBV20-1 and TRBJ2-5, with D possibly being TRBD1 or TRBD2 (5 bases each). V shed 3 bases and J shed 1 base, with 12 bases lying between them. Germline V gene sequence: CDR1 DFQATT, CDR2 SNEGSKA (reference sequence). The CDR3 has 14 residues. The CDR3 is CSASQGTVQETQYF. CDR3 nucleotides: TGCAGTGCTAGCCAAGGGACGGTCCAAGAGACCCAGTACTTC.

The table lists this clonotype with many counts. CDR3 coding DNA: TGTGCCAGCTCACCCGACCTAACCAACAGTTTCAATCAGCCCCAGCATTTT. Its protein product is CASSPDLTNSFNQPQHF. V is TRBV18 and J is TRBJ1-5, with D unclear. Germline-derived CDR1 and CDR2 are KGHSH and LQKENI. This CDR3 contains 17 residues. V gave up 3 bases and J gave up 3 bases, with 18 bases separating them.

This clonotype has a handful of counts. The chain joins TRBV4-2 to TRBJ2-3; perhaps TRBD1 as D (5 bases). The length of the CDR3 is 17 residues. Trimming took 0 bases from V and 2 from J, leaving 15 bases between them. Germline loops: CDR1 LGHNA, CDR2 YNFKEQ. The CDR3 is CASSQDWQGSYTDTQYF. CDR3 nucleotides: TGTGCCAGCAGCCAAGATTGGCAGGGATCTTACACAGATACGCAGTATTTT.

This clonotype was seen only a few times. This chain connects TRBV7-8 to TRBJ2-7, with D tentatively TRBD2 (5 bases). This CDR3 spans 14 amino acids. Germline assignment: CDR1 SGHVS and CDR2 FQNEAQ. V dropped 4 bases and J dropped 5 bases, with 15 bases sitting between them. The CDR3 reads CASSYGIPGDEQYF. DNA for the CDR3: TGTGCCAGCAGCTACGGGATACCTGGGGACGAGCAGTACTTC.

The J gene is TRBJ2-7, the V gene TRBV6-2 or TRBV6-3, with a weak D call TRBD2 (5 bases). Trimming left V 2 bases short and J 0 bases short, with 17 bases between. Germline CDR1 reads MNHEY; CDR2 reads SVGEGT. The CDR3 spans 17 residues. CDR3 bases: TGTGCCAGCAGTTACCCCCTAGGACTTCCGAGCTCCTACGAGCAGTACTTC. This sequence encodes CASSYPLGLPSSYEQYF.

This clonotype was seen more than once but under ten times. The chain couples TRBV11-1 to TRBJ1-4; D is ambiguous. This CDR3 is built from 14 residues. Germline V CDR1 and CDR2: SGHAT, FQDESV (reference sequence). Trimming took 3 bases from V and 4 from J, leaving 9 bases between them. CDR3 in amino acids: CASSFAGLNEKLFF. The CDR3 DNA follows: TGTGCCAGCAGCTTCGCAGGACTTAATGAAAAACTGTTTTTT.

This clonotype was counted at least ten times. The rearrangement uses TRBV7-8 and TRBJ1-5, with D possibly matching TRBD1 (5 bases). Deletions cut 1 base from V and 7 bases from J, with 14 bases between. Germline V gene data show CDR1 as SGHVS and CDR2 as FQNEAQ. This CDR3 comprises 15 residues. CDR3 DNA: TGTGCCAGCAGCTTAGGTCTGGGGCGCAGGCAGCCCCAGCATTTT. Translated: CASSLGLGRRQPQHF.

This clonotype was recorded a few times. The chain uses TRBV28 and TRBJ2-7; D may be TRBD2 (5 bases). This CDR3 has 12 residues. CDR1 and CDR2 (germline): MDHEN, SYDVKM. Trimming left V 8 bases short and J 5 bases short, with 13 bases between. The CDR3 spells CASAPDGNEQYF. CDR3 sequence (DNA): TGTGCCAGCGCCCCGGACGGGAACGAGCAGTACTTC.

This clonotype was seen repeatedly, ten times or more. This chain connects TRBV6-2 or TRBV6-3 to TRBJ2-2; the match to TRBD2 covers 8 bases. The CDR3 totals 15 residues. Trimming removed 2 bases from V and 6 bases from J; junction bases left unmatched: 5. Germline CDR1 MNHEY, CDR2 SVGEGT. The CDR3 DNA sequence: TGTGCCAGCAGTTACCGCCCGGGGGGGGCCGGGGAGCTGTTTTTT. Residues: CASSYRPGGAGELFF.

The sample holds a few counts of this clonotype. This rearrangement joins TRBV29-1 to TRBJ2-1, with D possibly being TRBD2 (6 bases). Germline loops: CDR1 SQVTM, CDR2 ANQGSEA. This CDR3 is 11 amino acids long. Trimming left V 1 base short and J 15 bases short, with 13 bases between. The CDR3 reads CSVEGGGGRFF. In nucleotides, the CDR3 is TGCAGCGTTGAAGGGGGAGGCGGTAGGTTCTTC.

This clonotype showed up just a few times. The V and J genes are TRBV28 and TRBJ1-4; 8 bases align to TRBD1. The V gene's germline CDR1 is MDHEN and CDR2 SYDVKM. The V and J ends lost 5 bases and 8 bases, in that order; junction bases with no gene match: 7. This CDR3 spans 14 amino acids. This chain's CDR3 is CASSRTGTVEKLFF. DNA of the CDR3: TGTGCCAGCAGTCGGACAGGGACGGTCGAAAAACTGTTTTTT.

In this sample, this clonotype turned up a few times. CDR3 in DNA: TGTGCCAGCAGAGGGACTGGTGACATTCAGTACTTC. Its protein product is CASRGTGDIQYF. The chain is built from TRBV3-1 and TRBJ2-4, with TRBD2 as a possible D gene (6 bases). The germline V gene has CDR1 LGHDT and CDR2 YNNKEL (reference sequence). The CDR3 runs 12 residues. Trimming stripped 6 bases from V and 8 bases from J, with 11 bases between.

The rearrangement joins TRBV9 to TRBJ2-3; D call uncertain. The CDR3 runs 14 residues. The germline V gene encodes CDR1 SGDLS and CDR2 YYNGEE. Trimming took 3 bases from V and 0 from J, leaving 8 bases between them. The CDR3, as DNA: TGTGCCAGCAGCGAAGTAGGAAGCACAGATACGCAGTATTTT. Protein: CASSEVGSTDTQYF.